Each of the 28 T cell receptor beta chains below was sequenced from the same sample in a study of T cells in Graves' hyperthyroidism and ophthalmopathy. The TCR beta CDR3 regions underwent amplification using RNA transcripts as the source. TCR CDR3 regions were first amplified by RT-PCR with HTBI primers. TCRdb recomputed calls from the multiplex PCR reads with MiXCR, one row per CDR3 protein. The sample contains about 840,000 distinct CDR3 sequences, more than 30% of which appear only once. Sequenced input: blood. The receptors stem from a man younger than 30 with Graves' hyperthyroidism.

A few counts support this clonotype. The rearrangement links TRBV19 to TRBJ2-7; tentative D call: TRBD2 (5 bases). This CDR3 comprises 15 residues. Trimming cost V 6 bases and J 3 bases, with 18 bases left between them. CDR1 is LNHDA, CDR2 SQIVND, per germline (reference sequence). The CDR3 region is CASSTGVAAHYEQYF. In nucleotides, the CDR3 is TGTGCCAGTAGCACCGGGGTAGCCGCCCACTACGAGCAGTACTTC. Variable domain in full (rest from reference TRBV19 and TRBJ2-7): DGGITQSPKYLFRKEGQNVTLSCEQNLNHDAMYWYRQDPGQGLRLIYYSQIVNDFQKGDIAEGYSVSREKKESFPLTVTSAQKNPTAFYLCASSTGVAAHYEQYFGPGTRLTVT.

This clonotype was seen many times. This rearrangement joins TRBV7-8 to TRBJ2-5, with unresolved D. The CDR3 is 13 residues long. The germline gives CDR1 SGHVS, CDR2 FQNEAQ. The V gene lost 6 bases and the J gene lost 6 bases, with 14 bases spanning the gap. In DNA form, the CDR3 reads TGTGCCAGCAGTCGAGAAGGTGGACAGACCCAGTACTTC. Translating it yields CASSREGGQTQYF. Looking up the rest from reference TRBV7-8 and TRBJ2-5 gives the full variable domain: GAGVSQSPRYKVAKRGQDVALRCDPISGHVSLFWYQQALGQGPEFLTYFQNEAQLDKSGLPSDRFFAERPEGSVSTLKIQRTQQEDSAVYLCASSREGGQTQYFGPGTRLLVL.

CDR3 bases: TGCGCCAGTAGAAACCGGGACAGGACCTACGAGCAGTACTTC. This encodes CASRNRDRTYEQYF. The chain links TRBV5-1 to TRBJ2-7; 8 positions agree with TRBD1. There are 14 residues in the CDR3. Germline V gene data show CDR1 as SGHRS and CDR2 as YFSETQ. V lost 8 bases to trimming and J lost 2 bases; unmatched junction nucleotides: 9.

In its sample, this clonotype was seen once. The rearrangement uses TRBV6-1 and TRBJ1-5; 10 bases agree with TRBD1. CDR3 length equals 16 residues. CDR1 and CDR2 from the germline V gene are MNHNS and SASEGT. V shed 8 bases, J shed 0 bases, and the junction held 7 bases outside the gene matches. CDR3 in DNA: TGTGCCAGCCAAGATGGGACAGGGGATAGCAATCAGCCCCAGCATTTT. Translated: CASQDGTGDSNQPQHF.

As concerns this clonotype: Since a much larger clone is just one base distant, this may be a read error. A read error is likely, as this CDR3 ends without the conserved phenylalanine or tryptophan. The CDR3, as DNA: TGCGCCAGCAGCATGGGACAGGGCAGCTACACCCTC. Translated: CASSMGQGSYTL. The gene calls are TRBV5-1 and TRBJ1-2; 9 nucleotides agree with TRBD1. V shed 4 bases and J 9 bases; nucleotides not matched to a gene: 4. Germline V gives CDR1 SGHRS, CDR2 YFSETQ. The CDR3 spans 12 residues.

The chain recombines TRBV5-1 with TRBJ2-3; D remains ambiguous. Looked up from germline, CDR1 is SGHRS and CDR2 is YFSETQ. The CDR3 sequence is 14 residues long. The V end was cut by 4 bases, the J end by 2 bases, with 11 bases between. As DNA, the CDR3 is TGCGCCAGCAGCCAAGATGGCCCCACAGATACGCAGTATTTT. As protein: CASSQDGPTDTQYF.

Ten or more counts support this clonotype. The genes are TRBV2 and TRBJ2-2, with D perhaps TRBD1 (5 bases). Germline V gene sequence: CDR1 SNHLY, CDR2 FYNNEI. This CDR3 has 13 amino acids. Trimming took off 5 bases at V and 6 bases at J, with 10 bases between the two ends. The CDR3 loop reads CASSPGQSGELFF. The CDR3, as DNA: TGTGCCAGCAGTCCTGGACAATCCGGGGAGCTGTTTTTT.

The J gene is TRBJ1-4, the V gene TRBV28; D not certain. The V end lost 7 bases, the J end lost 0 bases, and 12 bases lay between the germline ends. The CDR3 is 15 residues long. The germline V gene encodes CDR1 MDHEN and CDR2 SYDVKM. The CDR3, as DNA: TGTGCCAGCACCCTTAGTGCTGCAACTAATGAAAAACTGTTTTTT. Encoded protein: CASTLSAATNEKLFF.

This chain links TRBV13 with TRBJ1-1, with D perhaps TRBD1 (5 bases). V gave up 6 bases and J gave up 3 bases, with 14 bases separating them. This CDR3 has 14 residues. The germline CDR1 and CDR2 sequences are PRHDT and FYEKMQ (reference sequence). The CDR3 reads CASSSFAGDTEAFF. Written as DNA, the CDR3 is TGTGCCAGCAGTTCCTTCGCGGGGGACACTGAAGCTTTCTTT.

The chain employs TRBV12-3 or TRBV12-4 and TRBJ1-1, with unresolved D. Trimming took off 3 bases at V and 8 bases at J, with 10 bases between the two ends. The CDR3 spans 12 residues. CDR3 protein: CASSFLVVEAFF. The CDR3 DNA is TGTGCCAGCAGTTTCTTGGTGGTAGAAGCTTTCTTT.

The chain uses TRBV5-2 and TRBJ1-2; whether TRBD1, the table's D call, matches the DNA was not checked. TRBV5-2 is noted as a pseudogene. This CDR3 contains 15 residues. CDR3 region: CASKNPGQGNYGYTF. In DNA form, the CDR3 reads TGTGCCAGCAAAAATCCGGGACAGGGAAACTATGGCTACACCTTC.

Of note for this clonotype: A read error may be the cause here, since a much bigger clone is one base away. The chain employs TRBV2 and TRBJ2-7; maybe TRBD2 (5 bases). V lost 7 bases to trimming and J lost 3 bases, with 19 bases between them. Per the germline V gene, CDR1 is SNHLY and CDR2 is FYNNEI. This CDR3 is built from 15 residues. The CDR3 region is CASMNAGRVSYEQYF. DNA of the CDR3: TGTGCCAGCATGAATGCTGGGCGGGTTAGCTACGAGCAGTACTTC.

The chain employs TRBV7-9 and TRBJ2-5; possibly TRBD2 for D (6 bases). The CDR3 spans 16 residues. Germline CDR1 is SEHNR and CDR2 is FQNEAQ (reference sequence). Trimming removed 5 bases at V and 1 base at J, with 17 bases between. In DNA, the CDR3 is TGTGCCAGCAGCCAGGGAGGAATTTCCATCCAAGAGACCCAGTACTTC. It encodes CASSQGGISIQETQYF.

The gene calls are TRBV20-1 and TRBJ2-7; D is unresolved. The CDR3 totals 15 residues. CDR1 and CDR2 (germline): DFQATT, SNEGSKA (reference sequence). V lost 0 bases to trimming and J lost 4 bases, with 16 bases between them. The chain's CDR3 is CSARDQESGWYEQYF. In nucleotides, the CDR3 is TGCAGTGCTAGAGATCAAGAAAGTGGTTGGTACGAGCAGTACTTC.

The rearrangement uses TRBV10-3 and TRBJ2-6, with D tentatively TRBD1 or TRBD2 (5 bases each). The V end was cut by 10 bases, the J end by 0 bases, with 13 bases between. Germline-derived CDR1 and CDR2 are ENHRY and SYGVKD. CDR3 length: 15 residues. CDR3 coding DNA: TGTGCCAGCAACGGGGCGGACTCTGGGGCCAACGTCCTGACTTTC. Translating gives CASNGADSGANVLTF.

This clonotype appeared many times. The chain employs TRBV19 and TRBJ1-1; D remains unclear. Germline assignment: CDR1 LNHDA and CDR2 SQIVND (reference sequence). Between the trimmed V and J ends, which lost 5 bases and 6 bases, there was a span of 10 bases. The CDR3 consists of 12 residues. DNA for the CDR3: TGTGCCAGTAGTTTCCGTGGCGCTGAAGCTTTCTTT. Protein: CASSFRGAEAFF.

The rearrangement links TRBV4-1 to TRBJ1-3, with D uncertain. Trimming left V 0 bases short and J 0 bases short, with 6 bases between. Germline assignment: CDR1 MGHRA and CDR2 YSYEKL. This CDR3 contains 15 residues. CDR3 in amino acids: CASSQDDLSGNTIYF. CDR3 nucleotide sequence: TGCGCCAGCAGCCAAGATGATCTCTCTGGAAACACCATATATTTT.

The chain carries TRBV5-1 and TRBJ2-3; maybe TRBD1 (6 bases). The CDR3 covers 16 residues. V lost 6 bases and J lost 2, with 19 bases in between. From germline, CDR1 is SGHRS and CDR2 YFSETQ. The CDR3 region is CASTRLMDRATDTQYF. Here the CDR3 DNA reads TGCGCCAGCACTCGCCTGATGGACAGAGCCACAGATACGCAGTATTTT.

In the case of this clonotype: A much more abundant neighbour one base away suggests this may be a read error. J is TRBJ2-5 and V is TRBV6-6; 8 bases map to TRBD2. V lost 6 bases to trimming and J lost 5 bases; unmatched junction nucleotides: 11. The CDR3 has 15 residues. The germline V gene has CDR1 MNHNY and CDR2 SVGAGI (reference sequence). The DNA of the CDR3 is TGTGCCAGCAGCGCCCGGACGGGAGGGTGGGAGACCCAGTACTTC. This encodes CASSARTGGWETQYF.

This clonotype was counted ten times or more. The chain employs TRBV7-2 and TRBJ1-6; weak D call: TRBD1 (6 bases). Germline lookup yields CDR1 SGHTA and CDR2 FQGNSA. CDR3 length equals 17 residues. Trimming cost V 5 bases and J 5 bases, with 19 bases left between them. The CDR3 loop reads CASSHVPGGSNNSPLHF. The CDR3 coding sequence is TGTGCCAGCAGCCACGTCCCCGGGGGCAGCAATAATTCACCCCTCCACTTT.

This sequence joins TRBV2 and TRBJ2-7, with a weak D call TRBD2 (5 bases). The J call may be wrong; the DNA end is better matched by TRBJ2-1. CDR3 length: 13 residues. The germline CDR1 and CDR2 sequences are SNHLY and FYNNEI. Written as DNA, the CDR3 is TGTGCCAGCAGTGACGAGAGGGACAATGAGCAGTTCTTC. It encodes CASSDERDNEQFF.

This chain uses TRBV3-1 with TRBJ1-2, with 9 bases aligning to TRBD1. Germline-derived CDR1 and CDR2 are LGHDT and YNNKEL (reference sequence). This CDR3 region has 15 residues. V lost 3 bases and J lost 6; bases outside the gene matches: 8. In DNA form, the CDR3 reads TGTGCCAGCAGCCACACCCCTGGGACAGGGAATGGCTACACCTTC. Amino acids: CASSHTPGTGNGYTF.

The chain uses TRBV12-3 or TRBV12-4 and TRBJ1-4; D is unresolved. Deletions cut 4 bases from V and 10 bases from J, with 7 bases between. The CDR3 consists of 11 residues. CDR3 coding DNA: TGTGCCAGCAGTTCTATGGCAAAACTGTTTTTT. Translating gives CASSSMAKLFF.

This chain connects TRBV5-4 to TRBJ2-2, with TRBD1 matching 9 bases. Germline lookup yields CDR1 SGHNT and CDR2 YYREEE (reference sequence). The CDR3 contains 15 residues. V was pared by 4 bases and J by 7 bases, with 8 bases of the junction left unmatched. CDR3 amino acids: CASSVFTGGSGELFF. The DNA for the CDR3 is TGTGCCAGCAGCGTCTTCACAGGGGGCAGCGGGGAGCTGTTTTTT.

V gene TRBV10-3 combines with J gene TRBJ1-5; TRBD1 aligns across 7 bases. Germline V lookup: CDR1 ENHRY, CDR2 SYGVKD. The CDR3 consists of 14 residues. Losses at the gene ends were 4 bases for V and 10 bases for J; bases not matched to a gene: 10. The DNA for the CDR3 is TGTGCCATCAGTGTCGACAGGGCTAATTCACCCCAGCATTTT. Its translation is CAISVDRANSPQHF.

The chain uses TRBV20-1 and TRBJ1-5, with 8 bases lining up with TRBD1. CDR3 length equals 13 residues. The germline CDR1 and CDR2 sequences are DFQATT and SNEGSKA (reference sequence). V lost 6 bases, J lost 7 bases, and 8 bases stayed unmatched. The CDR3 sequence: CSASRRQGQPQHF. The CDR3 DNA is TGCAGTGCCAGCAGGAGACAGGGGCAGCCCCAGCATTTT.

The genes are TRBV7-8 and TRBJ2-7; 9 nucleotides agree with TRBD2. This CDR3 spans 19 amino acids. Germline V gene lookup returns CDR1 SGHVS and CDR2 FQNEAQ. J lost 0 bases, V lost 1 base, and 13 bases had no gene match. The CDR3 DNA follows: TGTGCCAGCAGCTTAGGTCCGGATCCGGGACTAGCAGTCTCCTACGAGCAGTACTTC. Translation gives CASSLGPDPGLAVSYEQYF.

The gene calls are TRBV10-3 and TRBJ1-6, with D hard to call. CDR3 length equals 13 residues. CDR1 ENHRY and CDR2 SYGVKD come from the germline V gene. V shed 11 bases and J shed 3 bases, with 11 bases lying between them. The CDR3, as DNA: TGTGCCTCCGTCAAGGACTATAATTCACCCCTCCACTTT. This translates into CASVKDYNSPLHF.